This T cell receptor (beta chain) was profiled in a study of CD8 T cells in ankylosing spondylitis. Regarding the study as a whole: Several highly homologous variants made up a TCR beta motif, and this motif appeared characteristic of ankylosing spondylitis blood. As reported, disease-linked clones showed significant enrichment in matched ankylosing spondylitis synovial fluid.

TCRdb reprocessed the 5' RACE reads with MiXCR, giving one entry per CDR3 protein. The table includes hundreds of thousands of distinct CDR3 sequences, approximately 17% detected once. This clonotype was seen repeatedly, ten times or more. Its antigen is not known. The sequenced material came from blood, either unsorted or a sorted T cell fraction (not recorded which). The receptor's source is a male donor with ankylosing spondylitis.

CDR3 sequence: CASSIKGFRAFF. In nucleotides, the CDR3 is TGTGCCAGCAGCATAAAAGGGTTCAGGGCTTTCTTT. The chain employs TRBV11-2 and TRBJ1-1, with D hard to call. The germline V and J ends were trimmed by 5 bases and 11 bases, with 15 bases remaining between them. The CDR3 runs to 12 residues. Germline CDR1 reads SGHAT; CDR2 reads FQNNGV.